This T cell receptor beta chain emerged from a study of blood T cells in healthy people across ages. Whole-study findings and limits: Both naive CD4+ cell counts and diversity were greater in long-lived donors than in aged donors.

A second PCR, run for about 7 to 11 cycles, used a sample-barcoded 5' primer plus a J-beta primer mix. Each cDNA molecule, via a template-switch adaptor with 12 random nucleotides, was tagged. TCRdb called the 5' RACE reads again in MiXCR, with one record for every CDR3 protein. In the table there are roughly 1,700,000 distinct CDR3 sequences, roughly 27% of which are singletons. It was roughly 10 milliliters of peripheral blood that were drawn from each donor. Every sample gave at least 5 micrograms of total RNA when it was extracted. The sample holds many counts of this clonotype. Its specificity is unknown. The CDR3 is made up of 13 amino acids. Trimming pared 6 bases from V and 6 bases from J, leaving 15 bases between. Germline CDR1 reads SGHVS; CDR2 reads FQNEAQ.

The chain employs TRBV7-8 and TRBJ2-7; D possibly uses TRBD1 or TRBD2 (5 bases each). The sample consisted of blood. This clonotype originated in a woman aged 25 to 39 in good health. The CDR3 spells CASSKAGAGEQYF. The CDR3 DNA sequence: TGTGCCAGCAGTAAAGCCGGGGCAGGCGAGCAGTACTTC.